A selection of T cell receptor beta chains follows, all from one sample in a study of blood T cell repertoires in COVID-19. Sequencing used immunoSEQ multiplex PCR; TCRdb keeps in-frame clones, though not all of them. Of 200,000 to 250,000 clones in the sample, roughly 85% were seen once. The sample taken for sequencing was peripheral blood. These receptors all come from a woman between 70 and 85 years old with COVID-19, enrolled during active disease. The CDR3 runs from the conserved cysteine through the conserved F or W. Each record gives: V gene, clone size, J gene, D gene, CDR3 length, CDR3 protein, CDR3 DNA. D genes are given only for firm matches. Size is stated for part of the rows, as once, few or many counts, or as a class when the clone is expanded.

V: TRBV24-1; size: -; J: TRBJ2-3; D: TRBD2; length: 18; CDR3: CATSGGGRSLSSTDTQYF; DNA: TGTGCCACCAGTGGGGGGGGGAGATCCCTCTCTAGCACAGATACGCAGTATTTT
V: TRBV6-2/TRBV6-3; size: -; J: TRBJ1-2; D: -; length: 13; CDR3: CASSQTSNYGYTF; DNA: TGTGCCAGCAGTCAAACATCTAACTATGGCTACACCTTC
V: TRBV13; size: few; J: TRBJ1-4; D: -; length: 15; CDR3: CASSLNRATNEKLFF; DNA: TGTGCCAGCAGCTTAAACAGGGCCACTAATGAAAAACTGTTTTTT
V: TRBV18; size: -; J: TRBJ2-2; D: TRBD1; length: 16; CDR3: CASSPDRAANTGELFF; DNA: TGTGCCAGCTCGCCGGACAGGGCCGCGAACACCGGGGAGCTGTTTTTT
V: TRBV6-5; size: -; J: TRBJ2-1; D: -; length: 15; CDR3: CASSSGQGWINEQFF; DNA: TGTGCCAGCAGTTCTGGGCAGGGTTGGATCAATGAGCAGTTCTTC
V: TRBV18; size: -; J: TRBJ2-5; D: TRBD1; length: 15; CDR3: CASSAGQGYGETQYF; DNA: TGTGCCAGCTCAGCCGGACAGGGGTACGGGGAGACCCAGTACTTC
V: TRBV5-4; size: -; J: TRBJ2-5; D: -; length: 14; CDR3: CASSLQTSAETQYF; DNA: TGTGCCAGCAGCCTCCAGACTTCGGCGGAGACCCAGTACTTC
V: TRBV18; size: -; J: TRBJ1-1; D: -; length: 13; CDR3: CASSLDLGGETFF; DNA: TGTGCCAGCTCACTAGACCTTGGGGGGGAAACTTTCTTT
V: TRBV7-9; size: -; J: TRBJ2-7; D: -; length: 14; CDR3: CASSLGEWSYEQYF; DNA: TGTGCCAGCAGCCTCGGGGAATGGTCCTACGAGCAGTACTTC
V: TRBV28; size: -; J: TRBJ2-3; D: TRBD2; length: 21; CDR3: CASSSYSGTSGHYYSTDTQYF; DNA: TGTGCCAGCAGTTCCTACTCCGGGACTAGCGGCCACTACTATAGCACAGATACGCAGTATTTT
V: TRBV4-3; size: -; J: TRBJ2-1; D: TRBD2; length: 19; CDR3: CASSLSTSGGPSSYNEQFF; DNA: TGCGCCAGCAGCCTGAGTACTAGCGGGGGGCCTAGCTCCTACAATGAGCAGTTCTTC
V: TRBV10-1; size: -; J: TRBJ1-6; D: TRBD1; length: 16; CDR3: CASRPGQETYNSPLHF; DNA: TGCGCCAGCAGACCTGGACAGGAGACTTATAATTCACCCCTCCACTTT
V: TRBV5-1; size: once; J: TRBJ1-4; D: TRBD1; length: 15; CDR3: CASSLTGGRDEKLFF; DNA: TGCGCCAGCAGCCTTACAGGGGGCAGGGATGAAAAACTGTTTTTT
V: TRBV2; size: -; J: TRBJ1-2; D: -; length: 11; CDR3: CASLQAEAHTF; DNA: TGTGCCAGCTTACAGGCTGAAGCCCACACCTTC
V: TRBV11-2; size: -; J: TRBJ1-6; D: -; length: 17; CDR3: CASSLDPPQGIWSPLHF; DNA: TGTGCCAGCAGCTTAGACCCCCCCCAGGGAATTTGGTCACCCCTCCACTTT